The 13 T cell receptor beta chains presented below share a single source sample, sequenced in a study of T cells after yellow fever vaccination. Using its own MiXCR run on the 5' RACE reads, TCRdb lists one record per CDR3 protein. The repertoire includes 300,000 to 400,000 distinct CDR3 sequences, around 4.1% of them detected once, and more than 20% sits in the top ten. The material was PBMCs, obtained 5 days after the yellow fever booster vaccination. These TCRs come from a man aged 18 to 30 who received the YFV17D yellow fever vaccine.

The chain is built from TRBV7-3 and TRBJ2-3; 8 bases align to TRBD2. Germline V gene data show CDR1 as SGHTA and CDR2 as FQGTGA. Losses at the gene ends were 5 bases for V and 2 bases for J; bases not matched to a gene: 9. The CDR3 runs 16 residues. The CDR3 sequence: CASSPLGSGATDTQYF. The CDR3 DNA follows: TGTGCCAGCAGCCCCCTGGGTAGCGGGGCCACAGATACGCAGTATTTT.

This clonotype was picked up a small number of times. The V and J genes are TRBV5-4 and TRBJ2-1; D remains ambiguous. V was clipped by 1 base and J by 8 bases, with 10 bases between them. CDR1 is SGHNT and CDR2 is YYREEE in the germline V gene (reference sequence). The CDR3 has 13 residues. Here the CDR3 DNA reads TGTGCCAGCAGCTTGTCGCCGGTCCATGAGCAGTTCTTC. Translating gives CASSLSPVHEQFF.

This clonotype was picked up a small number of times. V usage is TRBV12-3 or TRBV12-4 and J usage is TRBJ1-1, with D uncertain. The CDR3 totals 15 residues. Trimming removed 2 bases from V and 1 base from J, with 11 bases in between. The CDR3 region is CASSLFMGTNTEAFF. The CDR3 nucleotides are TGTGCCAGCAGTTTATTTATGGGTACGAACACTGAAGCTTTCTTT.

V gene TRBV7-2 combines with J gene TRBJ2-7; possibly TRBD1 or TRBD2 for D (5 bases each). Germline-derived CDR1 and CDR2 are SGHTA and FQGNSA. Trimming took off 5 bases at V and 4 bases at J, with 12 bases between the two ends. This CDR3 has 13 residues. The CDR3 bases are TGTGCCAGCAGCCCCCGGGGCGGGTACGAGCAGTACGTC. Amino acids: CASSPRGGYEQYV.

This clonotype has ten or more counts. This chain links TRBV9 with TRBJ2-5, with D perhaps matching TRBD2 (5 bases). Germline V CDR1 and CDR2: SGDLS, YYNGEE. The V gene lost 4 bases and the J gene lost 1 base, with 17 bases spanning the gap. The CDR3 length is 16 residues. CDR3 nucleotides: TGTGCCAGCAGCCCACGATCCAGAGGGTCCCAAGAGACCCAGTACTTC. Protein: CASSPRSRGSQETQYF.

The gene calls are TRBV20-1 and TRBJ1-1, with no clear D. The CDR3 totals 14 residues. The germline V gene encodes CDR1 DFQATT and CDR2 SNEGSKA (reference sequence). V was trimmed by 3 bases and J by 0 bases, leaving 11 bases between them. CDR3 in DNA: TGCAGTGCTAGGCCGCAGGCGATGAACACTGAAGCTTTCTTT. Translation: CSARPQAMNTEAFF.

This clonotype was observed many times. The rearrangement uses TRBV29-1 and TRBJ2-3; the D gene is possibly TRBD1 (5 bases). V lost 4 bases to trimming and J lost 1 base, with 12 bases between them. Per the germline V gene, CDR1 is SQVTM and CDR2 is ANQGSEA. The CDR3 spans 14 residues. The CDR3 sequence is CSVGQGVRTDTQYF. CDR3 coding DNA: TGCAGCGTTGGCCAGGGTGTGCGCACAGATACGCAGTATTTT.

In DNA, the CDR3 is TGCAGTGCTAGTGACCTAGCGGGGGGCCAAGAGACCCAGTACTTC. It yields the protein CSASDLAGGQETQYF. The J gene is TRBJ2-5, the V gene TRBV20-1; 11 bases line up with TRBD2. Trimming removed 3 bases from V and 1 base from J; junction bases left unmatched: 4. This CDR3 is built from 15 residues. Germline lookup yields CDR1 DFQATT and CDR2 SNEGSKA (reference sequence).

This chain links TRBV15 with TRBJ1-2; D unclear. This CDR3 spans 13 amino acids. Trimming pared 6 bases from V and 2 bases from J, leaving 10 bases between. Germline assignment: CDR1 LNHNV and CDR2 YYDKDF (reference sequence). The CDR3 is CATSMRENYGYTF. CDR3 coding DNA: TGTGCCACCAGTATGCGAGAGAACTATGGCTACACCTTC.

This clonotype was recorded a few times. The chain employs TRBV4-2 and TRBJ2-7; 9 bases align to TRBD2. Germline CDR1 reads LGHNA; CDR2 reads YNFKEQ. CDR3 length: 15 amino acids. With 0 bases clipped from V and 3 bases from J, the junction kept 3 bases outside the gene matches. The CDR3 protein is CASSQDQAGGYEQYF. The CDR3 DNA sequence: TGTGCCAGCAGCCAAGATCAAGCGGGGGGCTACGAGCAGTACTTC.

This clonotype was seen at least ten times. The chain is built from TRBV20-1 and TRBJ2-5, with D possibly matching TRBD2 (6 bases). The CDR3 covers 14 residues. CDR1 and CDR2 from the germline V gene are DFQATT and SNEGSKA (reference sequence). The germline V and J ends were trimmed by 5 bases and 8 bases, with 21 bases remaining between them. The CDR3 bases are TGCAGTGCTGGGCCCTTATTAGTGGGGGGAACCCAGTACTTC. Translating it yields CSAGPLLVGGTQYF.

This clonotype was recorded at least ten times. The chain couples TRBV7-7 to TRBJ2-1; 11 positions agree with TRBD2. From germline, CDR1 is SSHAT and CDR2 FNYEAQ (reference sequence). V gave up 1 base and J gave up 7 bases; unmatched junction bases: 3. The CDR3 is 15 residues long. CDR3 in amino acids: CASSLGSGGVNEQFF. CDR3 DNA sequence: TGTGCCAGCAGCTTAGGTAGCGGGGGGGTGAATGAGCAGTTCTTC.

This clonotype has ten or more counts. The CDR3 nucleotides read TGTGCCAGCAGCTTGGTACAGGGGTATGGAAACACCATATATTTT. Translation: CASSLVQGYGNTIYF. The chain links TRBV5-5 to TRBJ1-3; 7 bases align to TRBD1. The trim removed 0 bases at V and 3 bases at J, leaving 3 bases unmatched. The germline V gene has CDR1 SGHKS and CDR2 YYEKEE (reference sequence). The CDR3 extends over 15 amino acids.